The next 8 T cell receptor beta chains were all read from a single sample in a study of blood T cell repertoires in COVID-19. Measured with immunoSEQ multiplex PCR; TCRdb has only the in-frame clones, and not every one. The sample comprises approximately 220,000 clones, approximately 90% of which are singletons, and about 2.6% rests with the top ten. The material sequenced was PBMCs or T cells enriched from blood (not recorded which). These receptors came from a woman aged 25 to 45 who had recovered from COVID-19.

The chain employs TRBV25-1 and TRBJ2-5; 9 bases fit TRBD1. Trimming removed 7 bases from V and 1 base from J; junction bases left unmatched: 7. Per germline, CDR1 MGHDK and CDR2 SYGVNS. The CDR3 runs to 15 residues. Written as DNA, the CDR3 is TGTGCCAGCATTGGGACAGGGTTGCCCCAAGAGACCCAGTACTTC. Its protein product is CASIGTGLPQETQYF.

Remarks on this clone: Other DNA sequences in the sample encode the same CDR3. This chain uses TRBV4-3 with TRBJ1-2; D is undetermined. The CDR3 extends over 13 amino acids. Per germline, CDR1 LGHNA and CDR2 YSLEER. V gave up 1 base and J gave up 6 bases, with 9 bases separating them. In nucleotides, the CDR3 is TGCGCCAGCAGCCAAGTTGGAGGGAATGGCTACACCTTC. Encoded protein: CASSQVGGNGYTF.

V and J are TRBV6-6 and TRBJ2-2, with 7 positions matching TRBD1. The V segment lost 7 bases and the J segment 5 bases; nucleotides outside the gene matches: 10. CDR1 and CDR2 (germline): MNHNY, SVGAGI (reference sequence). The CDR3 totals 15 residues. The CDR3 is CASKDSDRVTGELFF. CDR3 in DNA: TGTGCCAGCAAAGATTCAGACAGGGTGACCGGGGAGCTGTTTTTT.

The chain uses TRBV3-1 (or the pseudogene TRBV3-2) and TRBJ1-6, with a weak D call TRBD1 (5 bases). The CDR3 totals 15 residues. V lost 4 bases to trimming and J lost 5 bases, with 12 bases between them. Looked up from germline, CDR1 is LGHDT and CDR2 is YNNKEL (reference sequence). In nucleotides, the CDR3 is TGTGCCAGCAGCCCTGCCTCGGGGGATAATTCACCCCTCCACTTT. Translated, it gives CASSPASGDNSPLHF.

The CDR3 DNA sequence: TGTGCCAGCAGCCCCCATTCCCATGAGCAGTTCTTC. The encoded protein is CASSPHSHEQFF. The chain couples TRBV7-8 to TRBJ2-1; D is unclear. V was shortened by 5 bases and J by 8 bases, with 10 bases between the two germline ends. Germline lookup yields CDR1 SGHVS and CDR2 FQNEAQ. CDR3 size: 12 residues.

The V and J genes are TRBV27 and TRBJ1-2, with D tentatively TRBD1 (5 bases). The CDR3 is 14 amino acids. Trimming stripped 1 base from V and 4 bases from J, with 10 bases between. The germline V gene has CDR1 MNHEY and CDR2 SMNVEV (reference sequence). The CDR3, as DNA: TGTGCCAGCAGTTTATTCCCAGGGTTCTATGGCTACACCTTC. Translation: CASSLFPGFYGYTF.

This clone is a singleton in its sample. The chain is built from TRBV9 and TRBJ1-1; D not certain. Trimming left V 0 bases short and J 7 bases short, with 13 bases between. The CDR3 sequence is 14 residues long. From germline, CDR1 is SGDLS and CDR2 YYNGEE. In nucleotides, the CDR3 is TGTGCCAGCAGCGTAGAAGCGCGGTTAGGTGAAGCTTTCTTT. Translating gives CASSVEARLGEAFF.

This chain links TRBV4-3 with TRBJ2-7; the match to TRBD1 covers 8 bases. The CDR3 length is 16 residues. The ends lost 0 bases at V and 0 bases at J; junction bases unmatched: 4. Germline V gene lookup returns CDR1 LGHNA and CDR2 YSLEER. CDR3 protein: CASSQDQGASSYEQYF. The CDR3 coding sequence is TGCGCCAGCAGCCAAGATCAGGGGGCCAGCTCCTACGAGCAGTACTTC.